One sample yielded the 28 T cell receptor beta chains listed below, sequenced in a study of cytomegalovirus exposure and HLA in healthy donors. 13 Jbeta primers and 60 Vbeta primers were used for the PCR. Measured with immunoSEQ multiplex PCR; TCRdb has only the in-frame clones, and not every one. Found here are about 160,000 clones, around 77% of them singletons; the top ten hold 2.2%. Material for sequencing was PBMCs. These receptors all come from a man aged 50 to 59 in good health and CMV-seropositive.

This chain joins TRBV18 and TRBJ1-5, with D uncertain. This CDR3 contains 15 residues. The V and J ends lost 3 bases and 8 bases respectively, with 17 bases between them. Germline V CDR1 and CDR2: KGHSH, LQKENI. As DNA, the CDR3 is TGTGCCAGCTCACCGGAACATCACGGGAGTGAGCCCCAGCATTTT. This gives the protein CASSPEHHGSEPQHF.

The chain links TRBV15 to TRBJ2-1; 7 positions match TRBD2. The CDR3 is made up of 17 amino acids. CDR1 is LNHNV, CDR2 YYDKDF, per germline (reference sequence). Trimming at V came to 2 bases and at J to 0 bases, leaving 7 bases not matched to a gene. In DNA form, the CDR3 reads TGTGCCACCAGCAGATCCTTAGCGGGTAGCTCCTACAATGAGCAGTTCTTC. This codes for CATSRSLAGSSYNEQFF.

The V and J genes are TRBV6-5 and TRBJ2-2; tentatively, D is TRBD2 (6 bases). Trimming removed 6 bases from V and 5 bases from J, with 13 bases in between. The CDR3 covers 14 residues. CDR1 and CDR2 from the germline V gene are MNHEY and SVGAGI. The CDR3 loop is CASSPGTWTGELFF. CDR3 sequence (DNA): TGTGCCAGCAGCCCCGGGACTTGGACCGGGGAGCTGTTTTTT.

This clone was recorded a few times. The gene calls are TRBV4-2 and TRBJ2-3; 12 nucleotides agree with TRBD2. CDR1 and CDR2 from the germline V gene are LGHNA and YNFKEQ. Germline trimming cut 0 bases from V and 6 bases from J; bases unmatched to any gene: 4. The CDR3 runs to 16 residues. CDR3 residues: CASSQEASGGADTQYF. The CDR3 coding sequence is TGTGCCAGCAGCCAAGAGGCTAGCGGGGGGGCTGATACGCAGTATTTT.

CDR3 region: CASSGGLAGQETQYF. DNA for the CDR3: TGTGCCAGTAGTGGGGGACTAGCGGGGCAAGAGACCCAGTACTTC. The rearrangement uses TRBV19 and TRBJ2-5, with 13 bases identical to TRBD2. The CDR3 extends over 15 amino acids. After removal of 5 bases from V and 2 bases from J, the junction contained 2 bases not matched to a gene. CDR1 is LNHDA and CDR2 is SQIVND in the germline V gene (reference sequence).

The CDR3 protein is CAWSVQGNSPLHF. The DNA of the CDR3 is TGTGCCTGGAGTGTACAGGGAAATTCACCCCTCCACTTT. This chain uses TRBV30 with TRBJ1-6, with D tentatively TRBD1 (6 bases). The CDR3 runs to 13 residues. The germline V gene has CDR1 GTSNPN and CDR2 SVGIG (reference sequence). With 0 bases removed from V and 7 bases from J, the gap between germline ends came to 7 bases.

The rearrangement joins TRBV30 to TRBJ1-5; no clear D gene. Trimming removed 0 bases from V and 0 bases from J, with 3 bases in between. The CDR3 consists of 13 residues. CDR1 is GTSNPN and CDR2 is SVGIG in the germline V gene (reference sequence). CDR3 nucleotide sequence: TGTGCCTGGAGTGTACATAGCAATCAGCCCCAGCATTTT. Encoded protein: CAWSVHSNQPQHF.

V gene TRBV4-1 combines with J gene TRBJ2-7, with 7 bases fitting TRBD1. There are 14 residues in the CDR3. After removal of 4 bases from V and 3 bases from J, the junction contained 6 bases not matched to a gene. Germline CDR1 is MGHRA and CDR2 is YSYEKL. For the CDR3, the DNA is TGCGCCAGCAGCCCCCCGACAGGGTACTACGAGCAGTACTTC. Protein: CASSPPTGYYEQYF.

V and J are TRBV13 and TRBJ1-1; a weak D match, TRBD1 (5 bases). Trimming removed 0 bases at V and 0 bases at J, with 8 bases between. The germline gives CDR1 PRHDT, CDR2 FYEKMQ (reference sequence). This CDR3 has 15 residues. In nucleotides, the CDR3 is TGTGCCAGCAGCTTAGGTCAGGGTATGAACACTGAAGCTTTCTTT. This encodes CASSLGQGMNTEAFF.

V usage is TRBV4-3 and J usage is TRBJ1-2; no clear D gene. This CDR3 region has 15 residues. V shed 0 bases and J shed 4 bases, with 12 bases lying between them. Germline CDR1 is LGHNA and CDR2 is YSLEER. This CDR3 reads CASSQEIRLLYGYTF. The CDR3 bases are TGCGCCAGCAGCCAAGAGATCAGGTTACTCTATGGCTACACCTTC.

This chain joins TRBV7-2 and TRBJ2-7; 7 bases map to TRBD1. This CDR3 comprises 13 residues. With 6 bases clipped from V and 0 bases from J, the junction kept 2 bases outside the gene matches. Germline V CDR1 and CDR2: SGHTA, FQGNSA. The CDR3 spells CASRRTGSYEQYF. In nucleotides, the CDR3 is TGTGCCAGCAGACGGACAGGCTCCTACGAGCAGTACTTC.

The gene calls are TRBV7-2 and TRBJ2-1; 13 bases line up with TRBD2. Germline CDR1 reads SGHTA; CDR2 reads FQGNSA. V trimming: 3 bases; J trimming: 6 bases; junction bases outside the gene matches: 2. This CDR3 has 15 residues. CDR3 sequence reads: CASSFTSGGGNEQFF. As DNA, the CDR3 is TGTGCCAGCAGCTTTACTAGCGGGGGGGGCAATGAGCAGTTCTTC.

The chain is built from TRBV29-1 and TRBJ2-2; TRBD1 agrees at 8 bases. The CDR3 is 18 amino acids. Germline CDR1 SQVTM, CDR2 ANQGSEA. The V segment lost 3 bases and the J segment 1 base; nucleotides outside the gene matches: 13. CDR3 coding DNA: TGCAGCGTTGATGCATCCGGGACAGGTAAAAGGAACACCGGGGAGCTGTTTTTT. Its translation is CSVDASGTGKRNTGELFF.

CDR3 DNA sequence: TGTGCCAGCTCAGTTCAGGGGGCTAACACTGAAGCTTTCTTT. It is translated as CASSVQGANTEAFF. V usage is TRBV18 and J usage is TRBJ1-1; the match to TRBD1 covers 8 bases. Germline V lookup: CDR1 KGHSH, CDR2 LQKENI. Trimming at V came to 5 bases and at J to 2 bases, leaving 4 bases not matched to a gene. This CDR3 contains 14 residues.

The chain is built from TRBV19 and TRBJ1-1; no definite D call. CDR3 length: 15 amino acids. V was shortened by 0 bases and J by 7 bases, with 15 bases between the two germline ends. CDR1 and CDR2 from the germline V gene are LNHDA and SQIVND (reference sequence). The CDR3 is CASSIEGRSGGEAFF. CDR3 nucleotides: TGTGCCAGTAGTATAGAGGGCAGGTCAGGAGGTGAAGCTTTCTTT.

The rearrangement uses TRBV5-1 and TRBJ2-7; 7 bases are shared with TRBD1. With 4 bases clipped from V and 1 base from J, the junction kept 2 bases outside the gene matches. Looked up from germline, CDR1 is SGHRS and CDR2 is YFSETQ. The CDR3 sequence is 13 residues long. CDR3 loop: CASSPGQSYEQYF. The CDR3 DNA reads TGCGCCAGCAGCCCGGGACAGTCCTACGAGCAGTACTTC.

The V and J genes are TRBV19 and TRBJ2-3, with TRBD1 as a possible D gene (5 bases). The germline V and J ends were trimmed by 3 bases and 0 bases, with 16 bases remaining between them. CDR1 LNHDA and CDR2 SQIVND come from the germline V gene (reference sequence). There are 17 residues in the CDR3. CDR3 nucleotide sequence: TGTGCCAGTAGTATTAATCGATGGGGCCCTAGCACAGATACGCAGTATTTT. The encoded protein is CASSINRWGPSTDTQYF.

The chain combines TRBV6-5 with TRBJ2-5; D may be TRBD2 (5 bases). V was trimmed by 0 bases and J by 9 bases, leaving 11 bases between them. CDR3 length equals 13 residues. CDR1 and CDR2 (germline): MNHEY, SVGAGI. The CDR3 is CASSYSATRAQYF. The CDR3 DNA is TGTGCCAGCAGTTACTCGGCAACGAGGGCCCAGTACTTC.

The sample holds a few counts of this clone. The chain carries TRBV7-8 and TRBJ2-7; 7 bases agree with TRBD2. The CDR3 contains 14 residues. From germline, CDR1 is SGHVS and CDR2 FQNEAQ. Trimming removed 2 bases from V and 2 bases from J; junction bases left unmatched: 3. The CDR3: CASSLSGIPYEQYF. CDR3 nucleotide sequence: TGTGCCAGCAGCTTAAGCGGGATTCCCTACGAGCAGTACTTC.

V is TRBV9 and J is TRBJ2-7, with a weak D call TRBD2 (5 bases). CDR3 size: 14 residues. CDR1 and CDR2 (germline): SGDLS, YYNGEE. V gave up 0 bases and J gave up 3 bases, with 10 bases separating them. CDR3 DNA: TGTGCCAGCAGCGTAGGGGAGACTTTCTACGAGCAGTACTTC. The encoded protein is CASSVGETFYEQYF.

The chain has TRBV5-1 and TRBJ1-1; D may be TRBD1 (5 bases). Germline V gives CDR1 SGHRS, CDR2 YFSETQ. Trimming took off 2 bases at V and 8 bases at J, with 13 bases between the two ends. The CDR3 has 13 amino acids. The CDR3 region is CASSFNRQTEAFF. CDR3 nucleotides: TGCGCCAGCAGCTTTAACAGACAGACCGAAGCTTTCTTT.

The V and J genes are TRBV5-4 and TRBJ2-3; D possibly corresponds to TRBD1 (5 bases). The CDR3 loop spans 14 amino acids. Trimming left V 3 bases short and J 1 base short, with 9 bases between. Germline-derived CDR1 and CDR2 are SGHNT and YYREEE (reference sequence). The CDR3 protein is CASSWKGGTDTQYF. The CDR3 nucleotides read TGTGCCAGCAGCTGGAAAGGGGGCACAGATACGCAGTATTTT.

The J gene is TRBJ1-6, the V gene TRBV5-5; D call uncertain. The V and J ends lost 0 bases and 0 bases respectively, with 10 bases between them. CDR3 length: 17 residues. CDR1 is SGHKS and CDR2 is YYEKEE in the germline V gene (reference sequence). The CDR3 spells CASSLGARPSYNSPLHF. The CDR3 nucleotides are TGTGCCAGCAGCTTGGGGGCCAGGCCCTCCTATAATTCACCCCTCCACTTT.

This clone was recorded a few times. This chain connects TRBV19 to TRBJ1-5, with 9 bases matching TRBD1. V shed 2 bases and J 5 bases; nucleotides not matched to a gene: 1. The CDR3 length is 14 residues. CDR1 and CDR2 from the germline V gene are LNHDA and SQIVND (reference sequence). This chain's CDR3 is CASSIRTGDQPQHF. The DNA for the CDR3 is TGTGCCAGTAGTATACGGACAGGGGATCAGCCCCAGCATTTT.

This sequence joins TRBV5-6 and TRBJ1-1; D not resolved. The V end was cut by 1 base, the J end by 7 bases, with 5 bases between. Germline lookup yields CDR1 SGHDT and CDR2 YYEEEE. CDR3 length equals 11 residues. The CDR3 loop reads CASSLWSEAFF. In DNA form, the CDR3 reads TGTGCCAGCAGCTTGTGGAGTGAAGCTTTCTTT. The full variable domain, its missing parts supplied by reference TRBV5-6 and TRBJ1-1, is DAGVTQSPTHLIKTRGQQVTLRCSPKSGHDTVSWYQQALGQGPQFIFQYYEEEERQRGNFPDRFSGHQFPNYSSELNVNALLLGDSALYLCASSLWSEAFFGQGTRLTVV.

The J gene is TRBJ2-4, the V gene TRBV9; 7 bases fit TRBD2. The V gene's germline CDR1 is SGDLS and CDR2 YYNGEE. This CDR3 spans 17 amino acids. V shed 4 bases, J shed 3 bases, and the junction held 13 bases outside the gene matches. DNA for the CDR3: TGTGCCAGCAGCCCCGTGGCGGGTGGGGGGGGCAAAAACATTCAGTACTTC. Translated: CASSPVAGGGGKNIQYF.

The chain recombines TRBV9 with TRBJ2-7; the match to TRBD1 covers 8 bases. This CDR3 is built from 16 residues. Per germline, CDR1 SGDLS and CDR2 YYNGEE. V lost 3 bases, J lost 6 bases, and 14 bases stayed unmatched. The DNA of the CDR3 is TGTGCCAGCAGCGCTCGAGGACAGGGTACGGGCGGCGAGCAGTACTTC. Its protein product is CASSARGQGTGGEQYF. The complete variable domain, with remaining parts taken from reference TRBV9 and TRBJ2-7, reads DSGVTQTPKHLITATGQRVTLRCSPRSGDLSVYWYQQSLDQGLQFLIQYYNGEERAKGNILERFSAQQFPDLHSELNLSSLELGDSALYFCASSARGQGTGGEQYFGPGTRLTVT.

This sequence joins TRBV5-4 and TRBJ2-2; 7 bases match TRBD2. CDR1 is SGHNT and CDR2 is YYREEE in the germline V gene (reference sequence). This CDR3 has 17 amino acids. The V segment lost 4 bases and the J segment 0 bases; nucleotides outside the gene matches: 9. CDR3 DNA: TGTGCCAGCAGCCCCCCCATAGCGGGCACGAACACCGGGGAGCTGTTTTTT. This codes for CASSPPIAGTNTGELFF.